These T cell receptor beta chains were read from a single sample in a study of blood T cell repertoires in COVID-19. Data came from immunoSEQ multiplex PCR; TCRdb stores just in-frame clones and leaves some out. Of around 40,000 clones listed, around 90% are singletons. The sample was peripheral blood. The receptors come from a man aged 45-60 years with active COVID-19. Each CDR3 is given with its conserved first and last residue. A D gene is named only where the DNA matches it firmly. Clone size is not always given. Where it is, it says once, few, many or a class for expanded clones.

clone_size cdr3_length j_call v_call d_call cdr3_nt cdr3_aa
- 14 TRBJ2-5 TRBV11-3 - TGTGCCAGCAGCTTTCAGGGGTTGCAAGAGACCCAGTACTTC CASSFQGLQETQYF
once 11 TRBJ2-7 TRBV6-5 - TGTGCCAGCAGTTTTAATCACGAGCAGTACTTC CASSFNHEQYF
- 13 TRBJ2-7 TRBV18 - TGTGCCAGCTCACCACCGGCTCTCCCCGAGCAGTACTTC CASSPPALPEQYF
- 17 TRBJ2-7 TRBV4-2 TRBD2 TGTGCCAGCAGCCCACTACTTCCAGGACTAGCGGGTAACGAGCAGTACTTC CASSPLLPGLAGNEQYF
- 15 TRBJ2-2 TRBV27 - TGTGCCAGCAGTTTATTGGGACAGAACACCGGGGAGCTGTTTTTT CASSLLGQNTGELFF
- 16 TRBJ1-5 TRBV7-2 - TGTGCCAGCAGCTTCCTCGGGATTAATAGCAATCAGCCCCAGCATTTT CASSFLGINSNQPQHF
- 19 TRBJ2-5 TRBV4-2 TRBD2 TGTGCCAGCAGCCAAGGGCTGGCCGGACTAGCGGGAGGGTCCAAGACCCAGTACTTC CASSQGLAGLAGGSKTQYF
- 17 TRBJ1-2 TRBV7-2 TRBD1 TGTGCCAGCAGCTTAGGGGGGACAGGGATTGTAAGCTATGGCTACACCTTC CASSLGGTGIVSYGYTF
- 17 TRBJ2-6 TRBV14 - TGTGCCAGCAGCCAAGTTGCGGGCCACTCTGGGGCCAACGTCCTGACTTTC CASSQVAGHSGANVLTF
- 12 TRBJ1-2 TRBV2 TRBD1 TGTGCCAGCAGAGGGGGCAGGAATGGCTACACCTTC CASRGGRNGYTF
- 16 TRBJ1-2 TRBV19 - TGTGCCAGCGGATCCCGGGACAACGAGCGATTCTATGGCTACACCTTC CASGSRDNERFYGYTF
- 14 TRBJ2-1 TRBV9 - TGTGCCAGCAGTCAATTCGTCGGCGGCGGTGAGCAGTTCTTC CASSQFVGGGEQFF
- 14 TRBJ2-7 TRBV28 - TGTGCCAGCAGTCTGACTAGGGACTCCTACGAGCAGTACTTC CASSLTRDSYEQYF
- 15 TRBJ2-7 TRBV7-2 - TGTGCCAGCAGCTTAGCAAGGACTACCATATACGAGCAGTACTTC CASSLARTTIYEQYF
- 15 TRBJ2-1 TRBV7-6 TRBD2 TGTGCCAGCAGCCCTAGCGGGAGCTCCTACAATGAGCAGTTCTTC CASSPSGSSYNEQFF
- 15 TRBJ2-1 TRBV9 TRBD2 TGTGCCAGCAGCGTAGAGGGACTAGCGGGAGATGAGCAGTTCTTC CASSVEGLAGDEQFF
few 14 TRBJ2-2 TRBV6-2/TRBV6-3 - TGTGCCAGCAGTCCCTCTCTAGCTACCGGGGAGCTGTTTTTT CASSPSLATGELFF
- 13 TRBJ2-2 TRBV6-2/TRBV6-3 - TGTGCCAGCAGTCCGCCTAGCACCGGGGAGCTGTTTTTT CASSPPSTGELFF
- 15 TRBJ2-1 TRBV6-6 TRBD2 TGTGCCAGCAGCCAACTGGCTAGCGGGAGTCATGAGCAGTTCTTC CASSQLASGSHEQFF
few 15 TRBJ2-2 TRBV4-1 TRBD2 TGCGCCAGCAGCCCCCCCCCGCGGGGGACCGGGGAGCTGTTTTTT CASSPPPRGTGELFF
- 15 TRBJ1-1 TRBV7-9 - TGTGCCAGCAGCTTAGGGGACATTATGAACACTGAAGCTTTCTTT CASSLGDIMNTEAFF
- 20 TRBJ2-2 TRBV7-6 TRBD1 TGTGCCAGCAGCTCCAGGGGACAGGGGGCGCCGGGCGGTTGGATCGGGGAGCTGTTTTTT CASSSRGQGAPGGWIGELFF
once 12 TRBJ2-7 TRBV19 TRBD2 TGTGCCAGTCGCGCGGGAGGGGACGAGCAGTACTTC CASRAGGDEQYF
- 15 TRBJ2-5 TRBV7-8 - TGTGCCAGCAGCTTACCCCGACAAGCCCAAGAGACCCAGTACTTC CASSLPRQAQETQYF
- 14 TRBJ1-3 TRBV28 TRBD1 TGTGCCAGCATCGACAGGGCCTCTGGAAACACCATATATTTT CASIDRASGNTIYF
- 15 TRBJ2-4 TRBV19 - TGTGCCAGTAGTATGACAGGGGAGGGGAAAAACATTCAGTACTTC CASSMTGEGKNIQYF
- 13 TRBJ1-2 TRBV5-8 TRBD1 TGTGCCAGCAGCTTCGGACAGGCGTATGGCTACACCTTC CASSFGQAYGYTF
once 15 TRBJ1-5 TRBV6-4 TRBD1 TGTGCCAGCAGTTTAGAAGGGGGCGCCAATCAGCCCCAGCATTTT CASSLEGGANQPQHF
- 15 TRBJ2-7 TRBV18 TRBD2 TGTGCCAGCTCACCTCTAACTAGCGGCTATTACGAGCAGTACTTC CASSPLTSGYYEQYF
- 14 TRBJ2-7 TRBV4-1 - TGCGCCAGCAGCCAGACACAATTCTCCTACGAGCAGTACTTC CASSQTQFSYEQYF
- 12 TRBJ1-1 TRBV12-3/TRBV12-4 - TGTGCCAGCAGCCTTGGGGCATCTGAAGCTTTCTTT CASSLGASEAFF
- 14 TRBJ2-3 TRBV5-8 - TGTGCCAGCAGCTGGGGCCAGATGACAGATACGCAGTATTTT CASSWGQMTDTQYF
- 18 TRBJ2-1 TRBV7-6 TRBD2 TGTGCCAGCAGCTTAGAGGCGGCGGGACTAGCGGCATACAATGAGCAGTTCTTC CASSLEAAGLAAYNEQFF
- 14 TRBJ1-1 TRBV27 - TGTGCCAGCAAAACAGGCCCAATCGGGACTGAAGCTTTCTTT CASKTGPIGTEAFF
- 13 TRBJ2-3 TRBV4-3 - TGCGCCAGCAGCCAAGTCCGGTCAGATACGCAGTATTTT CASSQVRSDTQYF
- 14 TRBJ2-3 TRBV9 - TGTGCCAGCTCTCCACCAGGTAGTCCCGATACGCAGTATTTT CASSPPGSPDTQYF
few 13 TRBJ2-7 TRBV27 TRBD1 TGTGCCAGCAGTCCCGGGACAGGGTACGAGCAGTACTTC CASSPGTGYEQYF
- 14 TRBJ1-4 TRBV4-3 TRBD1 TGCGCCAGCAGCCAGGGACAGGGCGAGGAAAAACTGTTTTTT CASSQGQGEEKLFF
- 16 TRBJ2-3 TRBV13 TRBD2 TGTGCCAGCAGCTTCTCGACTAGCGGGAGTACAGATACGCAGTATTTT CASSFSTSGSTDTQYF
- 12 TRBJ1-1 TRBV29-1 TRBD1 TGCAGCGTTGAGTCAGGGGGGACTGAAGCTTTCTTT CSVESGGTEAFF
- 17 TRBJ2-3 TRBV9 - TGTGCCAGCAGCGGCCCATGGGGGCGGCCAAGCACAGATACGCAGTATTTT CASSGPWGRPSTDTQYF
- 13 TRBJ2-1 TRBV4-3 TRBD2 TGCGCCAGCAGCCTCCCGGGAGGAGATGAGCAGTTCTTC CASSLPGGDEQFF
- 14 TRBJ2-7 TRBV19 TRBD1 TGTGCCAGTAGTATACAGGGGGCGAACAACGAGCAGTACTTC CASSIQGANNEQYF
- 16 TRBJ2-7 TRBV11-2 TRBD2 TGTGCCAGCAGCCCCCGAACTAGCGGGAGAACCGAAGAGCAGTACTTC CASSPRTSGRTEEQYF
once 17 TRBJ2-1 TRBV28 TRBD2 TGTGCCAGCAGACTCGGACTAGCGGAGAGATCCTACAATGAGCAGTTCTTC CASRLGLAERSYNEQFF
- 15 TRBJ2-2 TRBV11-3 TRBD2 TGTGCCAGCAGCTCGCCCGGGACTAGCGGTGGGGAGCTGTTTTTT CASSSPGTSGGELFF
- 15 TRBJ2-2 TRBV11-2 - TGTGCCAGCAGCCTGGACTATCTTGGGACCGGGGAGCTGTTTTTT CASSLDYLGTGELFF
- 13 TRBJ1-1 TRBV27 - TGTGCCAGCAGTCCCCAGGGTCCTACTGAAGCTTTCTTT CASSPQGPTEAFF
- 12 TRBJ1-1 TRBV30 - TGTGCCTGGAGTGTAGCGGATACTGAAGCTTTCTTT CAWSVADTEAFF
- 15 TRBJ2-3 TRBV18 TRBD2 TGTGCCAGCTCGCGGACTAGCGGGCGGCGAGATACGCAGTATTTT CASSRTSGRRDTQYF
few 14 TRBJ1-4 TRBV9 TRBD1 TGTGCCAGCAGCCCCCGGGACAGGGGTGAAAAACTGTTTTTT CASSPRDRGEKLFF
- 17 TRBJ2-1 TRBV10-3 TRBD2 TGTGCCATCAGGGCTAGCGGGGGTAAGAGTTCCCACAATGAGCAGTTCTTC CAIRASGGKSSHNEQFF
once 16 TRBJ2-1 TRBV28 - TGTGCCAGCAGTAGGAGACGTAGCGGAAAACTTAATGAGCAGTTCTTC CASSRRRSGKLNEQFF
- 14 TRBJ2-2 TRBV5-8 - TGTGCCAGCAGCCAGGGACACTTCACCGGGGAGCTGTTTTTT CASSQGHFTGELFF
- 12 TRBJ2-5 TRBV27 - TGTGCCAGCAGTCCCGGGTCAGAGACCCAGTACTTC CASSPGSETQYF